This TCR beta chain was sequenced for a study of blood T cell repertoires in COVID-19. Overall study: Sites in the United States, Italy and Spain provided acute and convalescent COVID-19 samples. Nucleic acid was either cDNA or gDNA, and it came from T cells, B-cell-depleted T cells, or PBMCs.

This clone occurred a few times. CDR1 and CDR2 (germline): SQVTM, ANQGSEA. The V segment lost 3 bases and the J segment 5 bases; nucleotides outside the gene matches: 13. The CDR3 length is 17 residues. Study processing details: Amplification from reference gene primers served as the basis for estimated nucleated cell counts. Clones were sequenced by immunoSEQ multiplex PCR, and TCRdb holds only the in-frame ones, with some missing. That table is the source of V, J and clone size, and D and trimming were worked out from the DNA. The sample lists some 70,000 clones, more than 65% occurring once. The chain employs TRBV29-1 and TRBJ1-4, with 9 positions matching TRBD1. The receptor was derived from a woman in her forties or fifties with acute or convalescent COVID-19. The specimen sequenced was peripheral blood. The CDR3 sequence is CSVEHNTGGAGNEKLFF. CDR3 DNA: TGCAGCGTTGAGCACAACACAGGGGGCGCAGGGAATGAAAAACTGTTTTTT.